Shown below are 18 T cell receptor beta chains from a single sample sequenced in a study of blood T cell repertoires in COVID-19. TCRdb keeps only in-frame clones here, not all; method: immunoSEQ multiplex PCR. The data hold 100,000 to 150,000 clones, with over 75% observed a single time. The sequencing sample was made of peripheral blood. Receptor source: a man aged 60 to 75 with acute or convalescent COVID-19.

CDR3 sequence: CASSLVLAGESGTDTQYF. For the CDR3, the DNA is TGTGCCAGCAGTTTAGTTCTAGCGGGGGAGTCAGGCACAGATACGCAGTATTTT. The chain combines TRBV28 with TRBJ2-3, with TRBD2 matching 10 bases. The CDR3 length is 18 residues. Germline trimming cut 2 bases from V and 1 base from J; bases unmatched to any gene: 9. Germline loops: CDR1 MDHEN, CDR2 SYDVKM. Combining the CDR3 with reference TRBV28 and TRBJ2-3 gives the whole variable domain DVKVTQSSRYLVKRTGEKVFLECVQDMDHENMFWYRQDPGLGLRLIYFSYDVKMKEKGDIPEGYSVSREKKERFSLILESASTNQTSMYLCASSLVLAGESGTDTQYFGPGTRLTVL.

A single count supports this clone. V and J are TRBV14 and TRBJ2-7; 10 bases map to TRBD1. The CDR3 consists of 14 residues. Per germline, CDR1 SGHDN and CDR2 FVKESK. With 4 bases clipped from V and 6 bases from J, the junction kept 6 bases outside the gene matches. Here the CDR3 reads CASSPRTGGGEQYF. The CDR3 coding sequence is TGTGCCAGCAGCCCCCGGACAGGGGGGGGCGAGCAGTACTTC.

As for this clone: Other DNA sequences within the sample encode an identical CDR3. The chain couples TRBV6-5 to TRBJ1-5, with unresolved D. Trimming took 7 bases from V and 1 from J, leaving 8 bases between them. Germline V gene data show CDR1 as MNHEY and CDR2 as SVGAGI. The CDR3 extends over 13 amino acids. The chain's CDR3 is CASTRGSNQPQHF. The CDR3 DNA reads TGTGCCAGCACCAGAGGGAGCAATCAGCCCCAGCATTTT.

V usage is TRBV5-1 and J usage is TRBJ2-5, with D possibly being TRBD2 (6 bases). The germline CDR1 and CDR2 sequences are SGHRS and YFSETQ. The CDR3 totals 13 residues. V gave up 0 bases and J gave up 5 bases, with 8 bases separating them. CDR3 loop: CASSLGAGETQYF. The CDR3 DNA reads as TGCGCCAGCAGCTTGGGGGCGGGGGAGACCCAGTACTTC.

V and J are TRBV28 and TRBJ1-6; 7 nucleotides agree with TRBD1. Unmatched junction bases numbered 11, after V lost 6 bases and J lost 12 bases. The germline gives CDR1 MDHEN, CDR2 SYDVKM. The CDR3 consists of 14 residues. For the CDR3, the DNA is TGTGCCAGCAGCACCGACAGGGAATACGGACCCCTCCACTTT. Amino acids: CASSTDREYGPLHF.

V usage is TRBV18 and J usage is TRBJ2-7, with D maybe TRBD2 (6 bases). The CDR3 spans 15 residues. Trimming stripped 3 bases from V and 3 bases from J, with 15 bases between. The germline V gene encodes CDR1 KGHSH and CDR2 LQKENI. CDR3 protein: CASSPGFGTDYEQYF. As DNA, the CDR3 is TGTGCCAGCTCACCCGGCTTCGGGACTGACTACGAGCAGTACTTC.

The genes are TRBV19 and TRBJ1-1; D gene ambiguous. Germline assignment: CDR1 LNHDA and CDR2 SQIVND (reference sequence). The CDR3 covers 14 residues. V was cut by 4 bases and J by 3 bases, with 12 bases left in between. This CDR3 reads CASSSTAGDTEAFF. In DNA, the CDR3 is TGTGCCAGTAGTAGCACCGCCGGGGACACTGAAGCTTTCTTT.

This chain uses TRBV28 with TRBJ1-6, with 8 bases lining up with TRBD1. Germline CDR1 reads MDHEN; CDR2 reads SYDVKM. Losses at the gene ends were 5 bases for V and 6 bases for J; bases not matched to a gene: 9. This CDR3 has 16 amino acids. The CDR3 protein is CASSLGQGTVNSPLHF. Here the CDR3 DNA reads TGTGCCAGCAGTCTAGGACAGGGAACGGTTAATTCACCCCTCCACTTT.

The CDR3 protein is CSVEEPINEQFF. The CDR3 DNA reads TGCAGCGTTGAAGAACCTATCAATGAGCAGTTCTTC. The V call is TRBV29-1, the J call TRBJ2-1; D is unresolved. The CDR3 spans 12 residues. CDR1 is SQVTM, CDR2 ANQGSEA, per germline. V was trimmed by 0 bases and J by 6 bases, leaving 6 bases between them.

The rearrangement joins TRBV7-3 to TRBJ1-1; TRBD1 agrees at 8 bases. V was clipped by 5 bases and J by 4 bases; unmatched bases: 6. The CDR3 consists of 14 residues. Germline V gives CDR1 SGHTA, CDR2 FQGTGA. This CDR3 is CASSAGGEATEAFF. The DNA of the CDR3 is TGTGCCAGCAGCGCAGGGGGCGAGGCCACTGAAGCTTTCTTT.

This clone was found a few times. The chain is built from TRBV2 and TRBJ2-7, with D unresolved. V lost 5 bases and J lost 3, with 8 bases in between. CDR1 and CDR2 from the germline V gene are SNHLY and FYNNEI. The length of the CDR3 is 12 residues. The CDR3 DNA is TGTGCCAGCAGTTCCAGATACTACGAGCAGTACTTC. This sequence encodes CASSSRYYEQYF.

V and J are TRBV5-6 and TRBJ2-1, with D possibly matching TRBD2 (5 bases). CDR1 and CDR2 (germline): SGHDT, YYEEEE. This CDR3 contains 16 residues. V lost 3 bases to trimming and J lost 0 bases, with 13 bases between them. The CDR3 nucleotides are TGTGCCAGCAGCTGGCTAGCTTCGAGCTCCTACAATGAGCAGTTCTTC. This encodes CASSWLASSSYNEQFF.

This sequence joins TRBV28 and TRBJ2-1; 9 bases agree with TRBD2. The V and J ends lost 5 bases and 7 bases, in that order; junction bases with no gene match: 6. The CDR3 is 14 amino acids. In germline, CDR1 is MDHEN, CDR2 SYDVKM. Here the CDR3 reads CASSAGTSRNEQFF. DNA of the CDR3: TGTGCCAGCAGTGCCGGGACTAGCAGAAATGAGCAGTTCTTC.

This chain links TRBV18 with TRBJ2-7, with TRBD2 identical over 11 bases. Germline trimming cut 0 bases from V and 4 bases from J; bases unmatched to any gene: 5. The germline V gene has CDR1 KGHSH and CDR2 LQKENI. The CDR3 runs to 16 residues. The DNA for the CDR3 is TGTGCCAGCTCACCACCTGGGGCTAGCGGGAGGTACGAGCAGTACTTC. Protein: CASSPPGASGRYEQYF.

The V gene is TRBV30, the J gene TRBJ1-5; 7 bases align to TRBD1. Trimming at V came to 5 bases and at J to 3 bases, leaving 7 bases not matched to a gene. This CDR3 is 14 amino acids long. Germline CDR1 is GTSNPN and CDR2 is SVGIG (reference sequence). The CDR3 is CAWDRAFDNQPQHF. DNA of the CDR3: TGTGCCTGGGACAGGGCGTTCGACAATCAGCCCCAGCATTTT.

This clone appeared once. V is TRBV18 and J is TRBJ2-7, with D uncertain. The CDR3 loop spans 15 amino acids. Germline values: CDR1 KGHSH, CDR2 LQKENI. V shed 0 bases and J shed 0 bases, with 9 bases lying between them. The CDR3 DNA reads as TGTGCCAGCTCACCACCGCACGCAGTCTCCTACGAGCAGTACTTC. Amino acid sequence: CASSPPHAVSYEQYF.

The genes are TRBV11-2 and TRBJ2-5, with D perhaps TRBD2 (5 bases). CDR1 and CDR2 (germline): SGHAT, FQNNGV. The CDR3 loop spans 14 amino acids. Trimming removed 5 bases from V and 2 bases from J, with 12 bases in between. The CDR3 bases are TGTGCCAGCAGCCCGATCCGAGGGCAAGAGACCCAGTACTTC. This gives the protein CASSPIRGQETQYF.

The rearrangement links TRBV5-1 to TRBJ2-2; maybe TRBD2 (6 bases). This CDR3 is built from 17 residues. Germline values: CDR1 SGHRS, CDR2 YFSETQ. V was clipped by 1 base and J by 1 base, with 14 bases between them. The CDR3 loop is CASSLTTGTWNTGELFF. CDR3 DNA: TGCGCCAGCAGCTTGACAACCGGGACTTGGAACACCGGGGAGCTGTTTTTT.